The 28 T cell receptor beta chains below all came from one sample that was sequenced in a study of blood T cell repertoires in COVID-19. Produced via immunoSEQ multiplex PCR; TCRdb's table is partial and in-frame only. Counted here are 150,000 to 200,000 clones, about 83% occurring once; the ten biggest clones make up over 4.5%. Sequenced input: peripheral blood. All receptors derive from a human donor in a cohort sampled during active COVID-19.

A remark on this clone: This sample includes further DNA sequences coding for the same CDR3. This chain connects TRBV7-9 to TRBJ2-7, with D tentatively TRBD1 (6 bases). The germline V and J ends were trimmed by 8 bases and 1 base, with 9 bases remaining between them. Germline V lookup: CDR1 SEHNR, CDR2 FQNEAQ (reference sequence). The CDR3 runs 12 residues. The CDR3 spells CASGGRSYEQYF. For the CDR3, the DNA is TGTGCCAGCGGGGGCAGGTCCTACGAGCAGTACTTC.

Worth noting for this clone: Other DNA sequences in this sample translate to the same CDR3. The CDR3 nucleotides are TGTGCCAGCAGCCCGAGACAGGGCTCCTACGAGCAGTACTTC. Translating gives CASSPRQGSYEQYF. The chain links TRBV3-1 (or the pseudogene TRBV3-2) to TRBJ2-7, with 7 bases matching TRBD1. Unmatched junction bases numbered 3, after V lost 4 bases and J lost 0 bases. Germline V gene data show CDR1 as LGHDT and CDR2 as YNNKEL (reference sequence). CDR3 length equals 14 residues.

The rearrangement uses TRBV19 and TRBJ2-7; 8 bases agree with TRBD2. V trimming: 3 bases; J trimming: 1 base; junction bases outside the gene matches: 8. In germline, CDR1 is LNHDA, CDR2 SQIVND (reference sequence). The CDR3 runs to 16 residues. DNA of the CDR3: TGTGCCAGTAGTATTTATCCAAGCGGGAGTTCCTACGAGCAGTACTTC. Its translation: CASSIYPSGSSYEQYF.

The CDR3 sequence: CASSRRTGGVDTQYF. The CDR3 DNA reads as TGTGCCAGCAGCCGACGGACAGGGGGCGTGGATACGCAGTATTTT. The chain links TRBV14 to TRBJ2-3, with 11 positions matching TRBD1. Germline CDR1 SGHDN, CDR2 FVKESK. The CDR3 runs to 15 residues. The V and J ends lost 4 bases and 6 bases, in that order; junction bases with no gene match: 6. The full variable domain, its missing parts supplied by reference TRBV14 and TRBJ2-3, is EAGVTQFPSHSVIEKGQTVTLRCDPISGHDNLYWYRRVMGKEIKFLLHFVKESKQDESGMPNNRFLAERTGGTYSTLKVQPAELEDSGVYFCASSRRTGGVDTQYFGPGTRLTVL.

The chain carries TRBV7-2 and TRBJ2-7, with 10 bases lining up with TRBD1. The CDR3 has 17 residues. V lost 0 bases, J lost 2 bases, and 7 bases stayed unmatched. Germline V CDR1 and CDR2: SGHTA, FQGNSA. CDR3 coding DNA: TGTGCCAGCAGCTTAGCGGATCAGGGACAGGGGCCCTACGAGCAGTACTTC. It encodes CASSLADQGQGPYEQYF. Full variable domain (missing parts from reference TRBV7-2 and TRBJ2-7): GAGVSQSPSNKVTEKGKDVELRCDPISGHTALYWYRQSLGQGLEFLIYFQGNSAPDKSGLPSDRFSAERTGGSVSTLTIQRTQQEDSAVYLCASSLADQGQGPYEQYFGPGTRLTVT.

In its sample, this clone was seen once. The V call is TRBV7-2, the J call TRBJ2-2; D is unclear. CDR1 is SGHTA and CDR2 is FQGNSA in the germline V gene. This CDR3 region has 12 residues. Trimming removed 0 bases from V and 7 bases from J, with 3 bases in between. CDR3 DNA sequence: TGTGCCAGCAGCTTAGCCAACGGGGAGCTGTTTTTT. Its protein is CASSLANGELFF. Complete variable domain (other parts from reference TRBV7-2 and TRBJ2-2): GAGVSQSPSNKVTEKGKDVELRCDPISGHTALYWYRQSLGQGLEFLIYFQGNSAPDKSGLPSDRFSAERTGGSVSTLTIQRTQQEDSAVYLCASSLANGELFFGEGSRLTVL.

CDR3 amino acids: CASRPTVNSNQPQHF. The CDR3 nucleotides are TGTGCCAGCAGACCAACAGTTAATAGCAATCAGCCCCAGCATTTT. The chain uses TRBV28 and TRBJ1-5; no clear D. Germline CDR1 MDHEN, CDR2 SYDVKM. V dropped 6 bases and J dropped 0 bases, with 12 bases sitting between them. The CDR3 sequence is 15 residues long. Full variable domain (remainder filled in from reference TRBV28 and TRBJ1-5): DVKVTQSSRYLVKRTGEKVFLECVQDMDHENMFWYRQDPGLGLRLIYFSYDVKMKEKGDIPEGYSVSREKKERFSLILESASTNQTSMYLCASRPTVNSNQPQHFGDGTRLSIL.

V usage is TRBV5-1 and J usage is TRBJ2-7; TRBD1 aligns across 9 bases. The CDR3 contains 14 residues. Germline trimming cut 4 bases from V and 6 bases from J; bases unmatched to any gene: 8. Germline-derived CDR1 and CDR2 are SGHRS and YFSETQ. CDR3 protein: CASSPGQGLGEQYF. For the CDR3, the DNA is TGCGCCAGCAGCCCGGGACAGGGCCTGGGCGAGCAGTACTTC.

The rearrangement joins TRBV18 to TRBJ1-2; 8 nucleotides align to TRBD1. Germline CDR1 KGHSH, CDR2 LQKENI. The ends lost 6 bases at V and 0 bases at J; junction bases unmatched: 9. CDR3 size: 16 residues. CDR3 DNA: TGTGCCAGCTCCCCAGAACAGGGGGACGCTAACTATGGCTACACCTTC. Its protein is CASSPEQGDANYGYTF.

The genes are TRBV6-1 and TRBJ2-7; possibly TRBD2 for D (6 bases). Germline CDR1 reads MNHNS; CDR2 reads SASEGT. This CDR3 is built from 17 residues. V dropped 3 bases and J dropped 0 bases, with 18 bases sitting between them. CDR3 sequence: CASSEAHGGVSSYEQYF. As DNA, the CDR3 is TGTGCCAGCAGTGAGGCCCACGGCGGGGTAAGCTCCTACGAGCAGTACTTC.

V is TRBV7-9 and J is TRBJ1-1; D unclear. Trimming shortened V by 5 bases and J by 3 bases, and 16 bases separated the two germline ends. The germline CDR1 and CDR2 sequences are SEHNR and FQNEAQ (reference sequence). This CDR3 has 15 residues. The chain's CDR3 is CASSARPSADTEAFF. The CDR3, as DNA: TGTGCCAGCAGCGCCAGACCCTCGGCGGACACTGAAGCTTTCTTT. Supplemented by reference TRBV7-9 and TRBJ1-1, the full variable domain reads DTGVSQNPRHKITKRGQNVTFRCDPISEHNRLYWYRQTLGQGPEFLTYFQNEAQLEKSRLLSDRFSAERPKGSFSTLEIQRTEQGDSAMYLCASSARPSADTEAFFGQGTRLTVV.

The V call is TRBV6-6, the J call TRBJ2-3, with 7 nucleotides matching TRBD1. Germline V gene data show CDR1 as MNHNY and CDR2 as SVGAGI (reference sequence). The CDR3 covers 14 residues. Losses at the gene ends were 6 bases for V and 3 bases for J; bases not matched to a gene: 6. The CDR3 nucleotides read TGTGCCAGCAGCTACAGGGGTAGGACAGATACGCAGTATTTT. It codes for CASSYRGRTDTQYF.

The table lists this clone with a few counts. This CDR3 is CASSLASTSWGREQYF. The CDR3 coding sequence is TGTGCCAGCAGCTTAGCCTCGACTAGTTGGGGTCGCGAGCAGTACTTC. V usage is TRBV11-3 and J usage is TRBJ2-7, with D maybe TRBD2 (6 bases). The germline CDR1 and CDR2 sequences are SGHNT and YENEEA. This CDR3 comprises 16 residues. V lost 1 base and J lost 6, with 19 bases in between. Based on the CDR3 plus reference TRBV11-3 and TRBJ2-7, the full variable domain is EAGVVQSPRYKIIEKKQPVAFWCNPISGHNTLYWYLQNLGQGPELLIRYENEEAVDDSQLPKDRFSAERLKGVDSTLKIQPAELGDSAVYLCASSLASTSWGREQYFGPGTRLTVT.

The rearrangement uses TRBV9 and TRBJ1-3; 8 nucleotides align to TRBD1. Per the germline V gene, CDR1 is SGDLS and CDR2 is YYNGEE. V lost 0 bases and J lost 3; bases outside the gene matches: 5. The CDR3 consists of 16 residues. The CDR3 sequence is CASSVDGQGGGNTIYF. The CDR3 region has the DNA TGTGCCAGCAGCGTAGATGGACAGGGAGGTGGAAACACCATATATTTT.

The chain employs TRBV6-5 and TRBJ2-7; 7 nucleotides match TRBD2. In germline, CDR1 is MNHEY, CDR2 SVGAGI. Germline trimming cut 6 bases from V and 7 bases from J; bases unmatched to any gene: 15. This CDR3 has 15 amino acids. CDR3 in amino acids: CASRDSSGLRREQYF. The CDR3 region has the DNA TGTGCCAGCAGGGACTCTAGCGGACTTAGGAGGGAGCAGTACTTC.

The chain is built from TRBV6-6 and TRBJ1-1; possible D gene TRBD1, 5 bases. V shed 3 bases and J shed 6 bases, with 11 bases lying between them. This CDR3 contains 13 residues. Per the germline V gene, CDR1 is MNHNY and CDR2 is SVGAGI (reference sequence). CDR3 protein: CASSYQGGSEAFF. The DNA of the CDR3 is TGTGCCAGCAGTTATCAGGGTGGATCTGAAGCTTTCTTT.

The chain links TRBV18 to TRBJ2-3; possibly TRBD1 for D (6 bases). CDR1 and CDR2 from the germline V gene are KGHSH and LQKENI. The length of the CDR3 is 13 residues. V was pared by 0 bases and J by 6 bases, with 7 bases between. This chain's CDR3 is CASSPPRGDTQYF. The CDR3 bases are TGTGCCAGCTCACCACCTAGGGGGGATACGCAGTATTTT.

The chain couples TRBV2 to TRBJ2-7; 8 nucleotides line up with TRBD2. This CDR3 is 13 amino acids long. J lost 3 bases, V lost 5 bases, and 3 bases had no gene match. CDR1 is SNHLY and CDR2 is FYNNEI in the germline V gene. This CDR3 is CASSSGTSYEQYF. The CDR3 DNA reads TGTGCCAGCAGTTCCGGGACTAGCTACGAGCAGTACTTC.

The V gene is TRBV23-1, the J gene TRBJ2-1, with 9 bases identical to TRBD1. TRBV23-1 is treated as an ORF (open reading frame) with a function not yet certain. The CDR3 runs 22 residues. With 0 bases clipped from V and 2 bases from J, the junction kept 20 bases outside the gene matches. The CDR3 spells CASSQSWGTGLSQAETYNEQFF. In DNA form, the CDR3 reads TGCGCCAGCAGTCAATCGTGGGGGACAGGGCTCAGTCAGGCGGAAACCTACAATGAGCAGTTCTTC.

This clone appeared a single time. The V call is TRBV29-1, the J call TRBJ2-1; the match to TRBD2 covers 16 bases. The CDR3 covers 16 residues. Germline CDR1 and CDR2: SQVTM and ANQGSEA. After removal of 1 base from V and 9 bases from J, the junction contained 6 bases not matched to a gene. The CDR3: CSVEVLGLAGGGEQFF. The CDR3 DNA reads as TGCAGCGTTGAAGTCCTGGGACTAGCGGGAGGGGGTGAGCAGTTCTTC.

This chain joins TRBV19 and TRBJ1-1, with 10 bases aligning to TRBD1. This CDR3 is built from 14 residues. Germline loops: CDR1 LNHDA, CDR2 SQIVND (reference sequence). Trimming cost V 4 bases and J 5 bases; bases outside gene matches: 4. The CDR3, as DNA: TGTGCCAGTAGTAAGACAGGGGGCAGTACTGAAGCTTTCTTT. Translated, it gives CASSKTGGSTEAFF.

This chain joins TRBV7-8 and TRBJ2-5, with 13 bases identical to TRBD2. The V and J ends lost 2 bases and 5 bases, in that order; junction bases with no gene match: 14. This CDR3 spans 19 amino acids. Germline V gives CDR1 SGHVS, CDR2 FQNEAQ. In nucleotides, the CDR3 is TGTGCCAGCAGCTTAAGCCTGGCACCACCGGGACTAGCGGGGGAGACCCAGTACTTC. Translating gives CASSLSLAPPGLAGETQYF.

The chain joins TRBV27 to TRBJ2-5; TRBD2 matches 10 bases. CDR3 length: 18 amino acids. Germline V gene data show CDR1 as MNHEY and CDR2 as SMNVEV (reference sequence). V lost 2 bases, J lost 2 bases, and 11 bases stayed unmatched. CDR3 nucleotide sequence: TGTGCCAGCAGTTTAACTCCTCTAGCGGGGGTACCTCAAGAGACCCAGTACTTC. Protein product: CASSLTPLAGVPQETQYF.

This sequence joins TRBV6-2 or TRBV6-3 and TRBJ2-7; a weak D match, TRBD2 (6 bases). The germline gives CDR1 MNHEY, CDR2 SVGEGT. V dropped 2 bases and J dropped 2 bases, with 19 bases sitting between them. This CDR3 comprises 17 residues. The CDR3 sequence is CASSYTARGLATYEQYF. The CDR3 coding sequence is TGTGCCAGCAGTTACACGGCTAGAGGGCTAGCGACCTACGAGCAGTACTTC.

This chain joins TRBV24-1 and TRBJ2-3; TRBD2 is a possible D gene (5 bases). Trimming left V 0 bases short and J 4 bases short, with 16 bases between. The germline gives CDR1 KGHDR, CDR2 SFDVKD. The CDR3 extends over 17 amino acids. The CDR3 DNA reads TGTGCCACCAGTGATTTGCAAGACGACCGGGGAGCAGATACGCAGTATTTT. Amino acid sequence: CATSDLQDDRGADTQYF.

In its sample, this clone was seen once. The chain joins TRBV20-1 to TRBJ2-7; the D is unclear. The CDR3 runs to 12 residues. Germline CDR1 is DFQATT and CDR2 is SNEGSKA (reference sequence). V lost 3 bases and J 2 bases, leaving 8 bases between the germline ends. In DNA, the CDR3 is TGCAGTGCTAGTCTAGTACCCTACGAGCAGTACTTC. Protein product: CSASLVPYEQYF.

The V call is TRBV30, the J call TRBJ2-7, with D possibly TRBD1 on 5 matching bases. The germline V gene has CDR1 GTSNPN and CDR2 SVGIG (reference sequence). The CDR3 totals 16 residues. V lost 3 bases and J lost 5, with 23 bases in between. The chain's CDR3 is CAWSVGLTGSLDEQYF. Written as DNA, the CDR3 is TGTGCCTGGAGCGTAGGTCTTACAGGATCCCTTGACGAGCAGTACTTC.

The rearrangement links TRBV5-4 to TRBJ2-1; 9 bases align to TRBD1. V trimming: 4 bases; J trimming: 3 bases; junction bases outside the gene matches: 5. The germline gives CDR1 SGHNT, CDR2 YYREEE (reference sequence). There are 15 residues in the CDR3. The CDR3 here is CASSLGTGNYNEQFF. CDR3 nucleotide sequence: TGTGCCAGCAGCCTCGGGACAGGGAACTACAATGAGCAGTTCTTC.